The entry below describes one TCR beta chain. This record belongs to a study of T cell changes during pregnancy in multiple sclerosis. Trimming stripped 1 base from V and 3 bases from J, with 9 bases between. Germline V gene data show CDR1 as MGHRA and CDR2 as YSYEKL. The CDR3 sequence is 14 residues long. Assay: immunoSEQ multiplex PCR; the TCRdb copy retains only in-frame clones and omits some. The table records 50,000 to 75,000 clones, about nine tenths of them present only once. This chain connects TRBV4-1 to TRBJ1-1; possible D gene TRBD1, 5 bases. The TCR comes from a female donor in good health, enrolled as a control in a pregnancy study. The specimen comprised peripheral blood, sampled after pregnancy. The CDR3 DNA follows: TGCGCCAGCAGCCAAGTGGGCAGGGACACTGAAGCTTTCTTT. Amino acid sequence: CASSQVGRDTEAFF.